This T cell receptor beta chain was identified during a study of T cell responses to AZD1222 COVID-19 vaccine. At the level of the study: Both about-4-week and about-12-week second-dose recipients were combined. Study results and limitations: With two AZD1222 doses given, Spike-specific TCR breadth and depth both rose. The repertoires were collected only after the peak T cell response.

Turning to this clone: Its antigen is still unknown.

TCRdb keeps only in-frame clones here, not all; method: immunoSEQ multiplex PCR. Among approximately 180,000 clones, around 94% were seen once, and the ten largest hold roughly 2.5%. The CDR3 is made up of 13 amino acids. Germline V gene sequence: CDR1 MNHEY, CDR2 SMNVEV (reference sequence). V was trimmed by 6 bases and J by 4 bases, leaving 11 bases between them. This TCR was recovered from an adult in good health. The sample consisted of peripheral blood, taken on day 0 of AZD1222 vaccination. The chain recombines TRBV27 with TRBJ2-3; TRBD1 or TRBD2 may be the D gene (5 bases each). The CDR3 loop reads CASRKVGADTQYF. The CDR3 DNA sequence: TGTGCCAGCAGAAAGGTGGGGGCAGATACGCAGTATTTT.